The clone carrying this TCR beta chain has at least ten counts. Time point indicated: patch test 2, 6 weeks after DPC sensitization. The treatment: therapeutic diphenylcyclopropenone sensitization with weekly scalp DPC. Blood was drawn before each patch test was applied. This entry comes from a study of human T cells and chemical hapten exposure. Study-wide context: Throughout a study of 20 to 30 weeks, patients underwent weekly scalp administration of diphenylcyclopropenone doses.

TCRdb re-called the RACE reads through MiXCR, storing one row per CDR3 protein. Counted here are about 350,000 distinct CDR3 sequences, around 6% occurring once; the ten biggest clones make up about 5.6%. The V and J ends lost 0 bases and 4 bases respectively, with 7 bases between them. Per germline, CDR1 MNHEY and CDR2 SVGEGT. This CDR3 has 14 residues. This chain links TRBV6-2 or TRBV6-3 with TRBJ1-5; D might be TRBD1 (6 bases). The receptor's source is a woman younger than 35 with alopecia areata. Some clones in this sample may be carry-over from other donors' samples. The sample here was whole blood, taken in connection with sensitization to the hapten diphenylcyclopropenone (DPC). The CDR3 here is CASSYSQGNQPQHF. In DNA, the CDR3 is TGTGCCAGCAGTTACTCACAGGGAAATCAGCCCCAGCATTTT.